The sequence of this T cell receptor beta chain was determined in a study of shared clonotypes between healthy human individuals. Study details: CD4 naive cells filled three plates per donor, CD4 memory three, CD8 naive two and CD8 memory one.

The CDR3 runs 13 residues. V shed 0 bases and J shed 7 bases, with 9 bases lying between them. CDR1 is SGHNT, CDR2 YYREEE, per germline (reference sequence). TCRdb's copy holds only in-frame clones and misses some; the assay was immunoSEQ multiplex PCR. The sample carries about 2 million clones, roughly 94% recorded once. The sample was naive CD4+ T cells sorted from blood. The subset here: CD45RA+ positively selected. This clonotype was sampled from a man aged 18 to 29 in good health. The chain combines TRBV5-4 with TRBJ2-3; D may be TRBD1 (5 bases). The CDR3 coding sequence is TGTGCCAGCAGCTTGGCAGGGCCGAATACGCAGTATTTT. This codes for CASSLAGPNTQYF.